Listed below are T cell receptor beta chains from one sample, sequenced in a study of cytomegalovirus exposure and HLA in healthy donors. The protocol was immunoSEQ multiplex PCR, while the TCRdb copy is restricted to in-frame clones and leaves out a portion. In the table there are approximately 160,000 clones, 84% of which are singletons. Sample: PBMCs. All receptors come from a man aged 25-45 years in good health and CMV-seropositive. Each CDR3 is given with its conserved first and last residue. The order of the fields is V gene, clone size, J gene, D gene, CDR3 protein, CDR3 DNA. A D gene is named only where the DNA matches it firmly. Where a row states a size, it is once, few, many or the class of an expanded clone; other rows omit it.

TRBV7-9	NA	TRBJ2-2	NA	CASSPRAGELFF	TGTGCCAGCAGCCCCCGGGCCGGGGAGCTGTTTTTT
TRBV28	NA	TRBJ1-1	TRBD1	CASSPRQGAEAFF	TGTGCCAGCAGTCCACGACAGGGGGCAGAAGCTTTCTTT
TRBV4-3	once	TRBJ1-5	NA	CASSQDTGQPQHF	TGCGCCAGCAGCCAAGATACGGGTCAGCCCCAGCATTTT
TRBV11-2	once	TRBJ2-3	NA	CASSSYTDTQYF	TGTGCCAGCAGCTCGTACACAGATACGCAGTATTTT
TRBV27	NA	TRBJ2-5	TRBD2	CASSHTPGLAGGGETQYF	TGTGCCAGCAGTCATACCCCGGGGCTAGCGGGAGGGGGTGAGACCCAGTACTTC
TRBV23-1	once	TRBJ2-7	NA	CASSQSEAGYSYEQYF	TGCGCCAGCAGTCAATCGGAGGCAGGCTACTCCTACGAGCAGTACTTC
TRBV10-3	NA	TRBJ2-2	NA	CAISEGQPLNTGELFF	TGTGCCATCAGTGAGGGACAGCCTCTGAACACCGGGGAGCTGTTTTTT
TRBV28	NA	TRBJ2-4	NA	CASSLSVGAGNIQYF	TGTGCCAGCAGTTTATCGGTAGGGGCTGGAAACATTCAGTACTTC
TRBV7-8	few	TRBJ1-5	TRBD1	CASSSILRDRIRPANQPQHF	TGTGCCAGCAGCTCTATCCTCCGGGACAGGATTCGGCCTGCCAATCAGCCCCAGCATTTT
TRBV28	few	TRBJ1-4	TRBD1	CASSPYGTANEKLFF	TGTGCCAGCAGCCCCTATGGGACAGCTAATGAAAAACTGTTTTTT